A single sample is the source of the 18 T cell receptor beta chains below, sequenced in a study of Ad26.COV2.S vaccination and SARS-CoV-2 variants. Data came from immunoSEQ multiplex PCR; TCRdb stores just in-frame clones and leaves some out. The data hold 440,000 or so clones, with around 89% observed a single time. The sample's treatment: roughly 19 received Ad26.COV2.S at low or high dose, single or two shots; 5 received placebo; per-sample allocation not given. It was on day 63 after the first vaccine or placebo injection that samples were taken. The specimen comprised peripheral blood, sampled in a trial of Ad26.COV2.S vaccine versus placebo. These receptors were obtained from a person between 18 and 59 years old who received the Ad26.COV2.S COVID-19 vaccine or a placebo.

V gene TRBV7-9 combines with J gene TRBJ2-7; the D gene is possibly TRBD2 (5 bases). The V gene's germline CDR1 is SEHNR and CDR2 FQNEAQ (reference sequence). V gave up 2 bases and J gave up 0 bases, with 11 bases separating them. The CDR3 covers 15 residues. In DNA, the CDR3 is TGTGCCAGCAGCTTAAAGGACTTTAGCTCCTACGAGCAGTACTTC. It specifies CASSLKDFSSYEQYF.

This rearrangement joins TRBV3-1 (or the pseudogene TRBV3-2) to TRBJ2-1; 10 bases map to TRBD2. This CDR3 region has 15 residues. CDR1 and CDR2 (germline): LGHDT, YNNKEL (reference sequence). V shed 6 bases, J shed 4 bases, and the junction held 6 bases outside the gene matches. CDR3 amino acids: CASSFIAGGYNEQFF. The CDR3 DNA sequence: TGTGCCAGCAGTTTCATAGCGGGGGGATACAATGAGCAGTTCTTC.

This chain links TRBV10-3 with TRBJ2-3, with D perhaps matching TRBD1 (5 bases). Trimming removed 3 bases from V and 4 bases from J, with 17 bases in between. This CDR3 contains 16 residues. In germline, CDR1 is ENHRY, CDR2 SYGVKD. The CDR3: CAISDSRQGRPDTQYF. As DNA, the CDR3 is TGTGCCATCAGTGACAGTCGTCAGGGAAGGCCAGATACGCAGTATTTT.

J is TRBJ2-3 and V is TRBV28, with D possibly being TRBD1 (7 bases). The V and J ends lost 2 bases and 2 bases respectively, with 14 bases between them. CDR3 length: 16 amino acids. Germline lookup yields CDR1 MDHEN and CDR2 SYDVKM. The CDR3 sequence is CASSLTLRGDTDTQYF. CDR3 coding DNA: TGTGCCAGCAGTTTAACCCTCAGGGGGGACACAGATACGCAGTATTTT.

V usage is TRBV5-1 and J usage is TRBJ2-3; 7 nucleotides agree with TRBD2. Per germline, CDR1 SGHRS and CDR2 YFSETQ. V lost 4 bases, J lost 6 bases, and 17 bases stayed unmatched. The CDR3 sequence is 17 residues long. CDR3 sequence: CASSRSPLRGSSDTQYF. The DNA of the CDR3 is TGCGCCAGCAGCCGCTCGCCGCTACGCGGGAGTTCGGATACGCAGTATTTT.

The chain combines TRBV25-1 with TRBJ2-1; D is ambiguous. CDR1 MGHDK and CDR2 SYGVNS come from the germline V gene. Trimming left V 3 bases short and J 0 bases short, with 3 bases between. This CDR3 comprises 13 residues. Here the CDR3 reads CASSDFSYNEQFF. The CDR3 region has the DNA TGTGCCAGCAGTGATTTCTCCTACAATGAGCAGTTCTTC.

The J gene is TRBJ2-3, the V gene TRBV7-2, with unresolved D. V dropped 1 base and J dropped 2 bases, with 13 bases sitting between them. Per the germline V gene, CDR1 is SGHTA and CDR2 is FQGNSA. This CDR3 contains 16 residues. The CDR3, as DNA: TGTGCCAGCAGCTTAGGTTTTTCATGGTCCACAGATACGCAGTATTTT. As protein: CASSLGFSWSTDTQYF.

CDR3 sequence (DNA): TGTGCCAGCAGCGCCAATGAAAAACTGTTTTTT. Its protein product is CASSANEKLFF. V usage is TRBV11-2 and J usage is TRBJ1-4; D ambiguous. Germline assignment: CDR1 SGHAT and CDR2 FQNNGV. This CDR3 contains 11 residues. Trimming pared 5 bases from V and 5 bases from J, leaving 3 bases between. The full variable domain, in which reference TRBV11-2 and TRBJ1-4 provide the parts outside the CDR3, is EAGVAQSPRYKIIEKRQSVAFWCNPISGHATLYWYQQILGQGPKLLIQFQNNGVVDDSQLPKDRFSAERLKGVDSTLKIQPAKLEDSAVYLCASSANEKLFFGSGTQLSVL.

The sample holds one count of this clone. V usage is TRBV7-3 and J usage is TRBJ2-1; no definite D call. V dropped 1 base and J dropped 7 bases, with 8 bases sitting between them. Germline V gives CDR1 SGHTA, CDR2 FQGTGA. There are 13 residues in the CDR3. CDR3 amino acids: CASSLNFNNEQFF. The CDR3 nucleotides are TGTGCCAGCAGCTTAAATTTCAATAATGAGCAGTTCTTC.

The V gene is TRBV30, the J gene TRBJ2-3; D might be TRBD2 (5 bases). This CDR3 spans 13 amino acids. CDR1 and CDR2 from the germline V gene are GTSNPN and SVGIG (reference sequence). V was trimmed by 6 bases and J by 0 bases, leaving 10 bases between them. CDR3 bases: TGTGCCTGCAGGACTTCTAGCACAGATACGCAGTATTTT. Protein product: CACRTSSTDTQYF.

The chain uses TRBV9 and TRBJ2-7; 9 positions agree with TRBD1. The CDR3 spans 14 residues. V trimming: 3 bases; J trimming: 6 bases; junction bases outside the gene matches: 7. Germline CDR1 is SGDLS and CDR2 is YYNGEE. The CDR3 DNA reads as TGTGCCAGCAGCGCCTCCGGGACAGGGCGCGAGCAGTACTTC. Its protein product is CASSASGTGREQYF.

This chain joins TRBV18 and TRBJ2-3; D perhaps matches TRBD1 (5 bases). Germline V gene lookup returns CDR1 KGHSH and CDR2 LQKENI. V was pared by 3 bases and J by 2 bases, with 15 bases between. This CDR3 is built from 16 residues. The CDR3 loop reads CASSPPTAWTTDTQYF. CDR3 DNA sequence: TGTGCCAGCTCACCTCCGACAGCTTGGACCACAGATACGCAGTATTTT.

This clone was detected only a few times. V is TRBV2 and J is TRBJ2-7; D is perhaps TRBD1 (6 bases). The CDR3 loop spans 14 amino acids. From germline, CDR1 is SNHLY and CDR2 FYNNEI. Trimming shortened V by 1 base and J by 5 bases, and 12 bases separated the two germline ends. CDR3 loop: CASSEGGRIDEQYF. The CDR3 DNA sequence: TGTGCCAGCAGTGAAGGGGGGCGCATCGACGAGCAGTACTTC.

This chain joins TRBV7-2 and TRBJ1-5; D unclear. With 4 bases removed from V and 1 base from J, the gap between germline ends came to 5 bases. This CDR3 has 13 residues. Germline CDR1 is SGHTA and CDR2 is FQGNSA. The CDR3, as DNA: TGTGCCAGCAGCTACAGAAGCAATCAGCCCCAGCATTTT. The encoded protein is CASSYRSNQPQHF.

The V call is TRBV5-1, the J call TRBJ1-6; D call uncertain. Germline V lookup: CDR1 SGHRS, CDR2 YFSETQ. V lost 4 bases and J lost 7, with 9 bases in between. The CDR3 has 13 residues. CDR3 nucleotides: TGCGCCAGCAGCCCCTTAGAAAATTCACCCCTCCACTTT. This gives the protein CASSPLENSPLHF.

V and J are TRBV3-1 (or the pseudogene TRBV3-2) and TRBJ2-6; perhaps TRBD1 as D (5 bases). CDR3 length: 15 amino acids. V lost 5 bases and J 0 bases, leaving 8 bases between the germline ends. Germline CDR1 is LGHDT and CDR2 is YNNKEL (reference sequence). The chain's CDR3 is CASSKQVSGANVLTF. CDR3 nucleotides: TGTGCCAGCAGCAAACAGGTCTCTGGGGCCAACGTCCTGACTTTC.

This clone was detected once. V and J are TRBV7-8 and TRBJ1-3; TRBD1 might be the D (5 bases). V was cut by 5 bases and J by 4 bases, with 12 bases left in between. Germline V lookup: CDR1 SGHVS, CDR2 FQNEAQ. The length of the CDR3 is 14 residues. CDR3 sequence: CASSPPWGGNTIYF. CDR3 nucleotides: TGTGCCAGCAGCCCCCCGTGGGGCGGAAACACCATATATTTT.

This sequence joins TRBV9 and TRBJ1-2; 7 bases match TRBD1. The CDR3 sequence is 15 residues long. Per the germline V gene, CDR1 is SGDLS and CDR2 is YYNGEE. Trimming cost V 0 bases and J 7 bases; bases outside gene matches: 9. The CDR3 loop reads CASSVGRRDSGGYTF. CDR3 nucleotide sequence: TGTGCCAGCAGCGTAGGGCGCCGGGACAGTGGTGGCTACACCTTC.